This T cell receptor (beta chain) was sequenced during a study of CD8 T cells in Susac syndrome. Study-level results: It was acknowledged in the study that the number of individuals who were included in its TCR sequencing and HLA analysis was relatively small.

Blood CD8+ and CD4+ T cells underwent high-throughput TCR beta sequencing. Isolation of CD8+ and CD4+ T cells was performed negatively, whereas enrichment of TEMRA cells was done by FACS. The CDR3 has 15 amino acids. Trimming at V came to 3 bases and at J to 5 bases, leaving 6 bases not matched to a gene. The germline gives CDR1 SGHAT, CDR2 FQNNGV. RNA amounts of about 0.5 to 1 ug underwent reverse transcription with random hexamers. The authors amplified TCR beta CDR3 across 54 Vbeta and 13 Jbeta using immunoSEQ multiplex PCR. TCRdb re-called the immunoSEQ multiplex PCR reads with MiXCR, one entry per CDR3 protein. The data hold about 130,000 distinct CDR3 sequences, with roughly 89% observed a single time. With respect to this clonotype: Its antigen is unknown.

Sequences were obtained from CD8+ T cells from PBMCs. This TCR was sampled from a human donor with multiple sclerosis. The chain recombines TRBV11-2 with TRBJ2-1; TRBD2 matches at 8 bases. The CDR3 reads CASSFIAGTNNEQFF. The CDR3 DNA sequence: TGTGCCAGCAGCTTCATAGCGGGAACCAACAATGAGCAGTTCTTC.